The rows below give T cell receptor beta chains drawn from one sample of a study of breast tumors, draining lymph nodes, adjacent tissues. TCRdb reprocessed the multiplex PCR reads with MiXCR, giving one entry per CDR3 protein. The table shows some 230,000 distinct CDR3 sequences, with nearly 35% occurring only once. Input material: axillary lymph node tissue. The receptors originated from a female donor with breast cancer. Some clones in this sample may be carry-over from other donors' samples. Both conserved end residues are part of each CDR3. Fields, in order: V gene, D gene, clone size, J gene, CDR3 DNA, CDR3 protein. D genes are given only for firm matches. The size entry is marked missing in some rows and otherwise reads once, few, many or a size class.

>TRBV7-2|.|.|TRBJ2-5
TGTGCCAGCAGCTTATGGGGGGACTTC
CASSLWGDF
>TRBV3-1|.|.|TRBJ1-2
TGTGCCAGCAGCCCGACAAGACAGGCCTTTAACTATGGCTACACCTTC
CASSPTRQAFNYGYTF
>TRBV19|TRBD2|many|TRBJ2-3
TGTGCCAGTAGTATAGTAGCGGGGTTCTCAGATACGCAGTATTTT
CASSIVAGFSDTQYF
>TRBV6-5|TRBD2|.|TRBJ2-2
TGTGCCAGCAAGCCGGGGGCGGGAGGTCGAACCGGGGATCTGTTTTTT
CASKPGAGGRTGDLFF
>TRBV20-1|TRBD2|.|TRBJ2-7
TGCAGTGCTAGAGAGGGACTAGGATCCTCCGAGCAGTACTTC
CSAREGLGSSEQYF
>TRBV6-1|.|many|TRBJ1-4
TGTGCCAGCAGCCTCGTCCAAAAGCTGTTTTTT
CASSLVQKLFF
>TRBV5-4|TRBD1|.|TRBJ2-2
TGTGCCAGCAGCCAACAGGGGGCCGGCACCGGGGAGCTGTTTTTT
CASSQQGAGTGELFF
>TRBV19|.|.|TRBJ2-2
TGTGCCAGTAGTATAACGGAGAACACCGGGGAGCTGTTTTTT
CASSITENTGELFF
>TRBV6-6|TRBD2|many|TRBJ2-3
TGTGCCGGGAGACCGGGGGGGCTTACAGATACGCAGTATTTT
CAGRPGGLTDTQYF
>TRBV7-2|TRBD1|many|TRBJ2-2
TGTGCCAGCAGACGTGACAGGGACACCGGGGAGCTGTTTTTT
CASRRDRDTGELFF
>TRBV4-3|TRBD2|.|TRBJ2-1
TGCGCCAGCAACCCGGGACTAGCGGGAGTAAATGAGCAGTTCTTC
CASNPGLAGVNEQFF
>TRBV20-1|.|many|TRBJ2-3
TGCAGTGCGGAAGAGCGGGGCACAGATACGCAGTATTTT
CSAEERGTDTQYF
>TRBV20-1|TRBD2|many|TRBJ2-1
TGCAGTGCTGATTTTAGCGGGGGGCCCAATGAGCAGTTCTTC
CSADFSGGPNEQFF
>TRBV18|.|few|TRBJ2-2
TGTGCCAGCTCACCCTTGGCAGCCTCGAACACCGGGGAGCTGTTTTTT
CASSPLAASNTGELFF
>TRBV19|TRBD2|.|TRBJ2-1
TGTGCCAGTAGCCCTTGGACTAGCGGGGGATCCTGCAATGAGCAGTCCTTC
CASSPWTSGGSCNEQSF
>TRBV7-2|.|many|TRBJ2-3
TGTGCCAGCAGCCCTCGCTCCACTCTTCCCACAGATACGCAGTATTTT
CASSPRSTLPTDTQYF
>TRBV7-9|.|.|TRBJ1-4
TGTGCCAGCAGCTTAGAGGGGGGTAGGGGACTAACTAATGAAAAACTGTTTTTT
CASSLEGGRGLTNEKLFF
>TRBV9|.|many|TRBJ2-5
TGTGCCAGCAGCGCCGGTTGGGGGAGGGAGACCCAGTACTTC
CASSAGWGRETQYF
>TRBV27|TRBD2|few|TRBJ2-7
TGTGCCAGCAGTTCACCGGGTAGCGGGATCTACGAGCAGTACTTC
CASSSPGSGIYEQYF
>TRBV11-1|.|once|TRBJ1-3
TGTGCCAGCAGCTTGGCCGGTGGCAGCTTGATTAGCACCATATATTTT
CASSLAGGSLISTIYF
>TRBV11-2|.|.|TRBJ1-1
TGTGCCAGCAGCTCTTCCGGGGGGGCTGAAGCTTTCTTT
CASSSSGGAEAFF
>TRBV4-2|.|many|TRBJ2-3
TGTGCCAGCAGCCAAGATTCGGCCAGGGATTTTACAGATACGCAGTATTTT
CASSQDSARDFTDTQYF
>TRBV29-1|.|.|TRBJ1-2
TGCAGCGTAGCCCAGAACTATGGCTACACCTTC
CSVAQNYGYTF
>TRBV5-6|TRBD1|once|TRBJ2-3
TGTGCCAGCAGCGTCGGACAGGGGGGGCATACGCAGTATTTT
CASSVGQGGHTQYF
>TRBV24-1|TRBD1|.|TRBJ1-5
TGTGCTAGGGTTCGGGGACAGGGATATAGCAATCAGCCCCAGCATTTT
CARVRGQGYSNQPQHF
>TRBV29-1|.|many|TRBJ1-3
TGCAGCGTTGAAAAAGGTGGGAACACCATATATTTT
CSVEKGGNTIYF
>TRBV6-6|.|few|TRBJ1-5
TGTGCCAGCAGTCACTCGAGGGGTACCTCTGATCAGCCCCAGCATTTT
CASSHSRGTSDQPQHF
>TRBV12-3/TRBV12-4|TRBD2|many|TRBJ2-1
TGTGCCAGCAGTTTCGCGGGAGGGGTTAGTGAGCAGTTCTTC
CASSFAGGVSEQFF
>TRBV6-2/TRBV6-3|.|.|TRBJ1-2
TGTGCCACCCAGATAAACTATGGCTACACCTTC
CATQINYGYTF
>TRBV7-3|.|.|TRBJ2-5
TGTGCCAGCAGCGTGGGACGAACAAGAGACCAGTACTTC
CASSVGRTRDQYF
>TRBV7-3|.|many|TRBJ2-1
TGTGCCAGCAGCTTATATTCCGGGGGTGGACCCAGAGGGAATGAGCAGTTCTTC
CASSLYSGGGPRGNEQFF
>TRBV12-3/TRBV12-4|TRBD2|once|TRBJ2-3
TGTGCCAGCAGCCGGGGACCAGCGGGAGAGATAGATACGCAGTATTTT
CASSRGPAGEIDTQYF
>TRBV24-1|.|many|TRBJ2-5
TGTGCCACCAGTGATTTAAACGGAGAGACCCAGTACTTC
CATSDLNGETQYF
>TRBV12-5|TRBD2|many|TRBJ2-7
TGTGCTAGTGGTTTTGCAATCGGCGGGGGCGAGCAGTACTTC
CASGFAIGGGEQYF
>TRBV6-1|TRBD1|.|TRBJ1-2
TGTGCCAGCGGACAGGGGGCGATGGGCTACACCTTC
CASGQGAMGYTF
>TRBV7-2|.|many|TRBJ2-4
TGTGCCAGCAGCTTAGATCGGGGTGCAAACATTCAGTACTTC
CASSLDRGANIQYF
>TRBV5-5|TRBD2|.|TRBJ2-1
TGTGCCAGCAGCTTGGCCTTAACTAGCGCTAACAATGAGCAGTTCTTC
CASSLALTSANNEQFF
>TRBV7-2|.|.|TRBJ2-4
TGTGCCAGCAGCCCCCATTCGTCGTGGGGGACGATGATAGACATTCAGTACTTC
CASSPHSSWGTMIDIQYF
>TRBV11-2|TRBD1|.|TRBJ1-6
TGTGCCAGCAGTTTAAGGTCAGGGGGAAATTCATCCCTCCACTTT
CASSLRSGGNSSLHF
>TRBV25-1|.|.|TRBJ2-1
TGTGCCAGCAGTGAATATTACAACGAGCAGTTCTTC
CASSEYYNEQFF
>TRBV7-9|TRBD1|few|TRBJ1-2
TGTGCCAGTTATCGGACAGGGGAACTCAACTATGGCTACCCCTTC
CASYRTGELNYGYPF
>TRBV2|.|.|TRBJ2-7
TGTGCCAGCAGGATGACCGGGCCCAGCAACGAGCAGTACTTC
CASRMTGPSNEQYF
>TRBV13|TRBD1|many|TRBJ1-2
TGTGCCAGCAGCCCGACAGGGGCTAACTATGGCTACACCTTC
CASSPTGANYGYTF
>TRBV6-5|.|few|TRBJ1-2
TGTGCCAGCAGTCACTCGAGGGATATGCCTGGCTACACCTTC
CASSHSRDMPGYTF
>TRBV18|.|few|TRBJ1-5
TGTGCCAGCTCACCACTAGGGCAGGGTAACAATCAGCCCCAGCATTTT
CASSPLGQGNNQPQHF
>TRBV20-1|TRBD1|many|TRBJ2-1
TGCAGTGCATCGGACAGGGTCCCTCCCTACAATGAGCAGTTCTTC
CSASDRVPPYNEQFF